This is a list of T cell receptor beta chains from one sample in a study of CD8+CD57+ T cells in acquired aplastic anemia. MiXCR was run by TCRdb on the reads, yielding one entry per CDR3 protein. The table lists 180,000 or so distinct CDR3 sequences, just over 45% of them singletons. Sequencing used sorted CD4+, CD8+, or CD8+CD57+ T cells (not recorded which) from PBMCs. The source of these receptors is a human donor in good health. Each CDR3 is given with its conserved first and last residue. The order of the fields is V gene, J gene, D gene, CDR3 protein. A D gene is named only where the DNA matches it firmly.

V: TRBV7-3; J: TRBJ2-2; D: TRBD1; CDR3: CASSPRTGGTGELFF
V: TRBV4-1; J: TRBJ2-1; D: TRBD2; CDR3: CASSPAGGRYEQFF
V: TRBV7-8; J: TRBJ1-1; D: NA; CDR3: CASSKTRTEAFF
V: TRBV29-1; J: TRBJ2-1; D: NA; CDR3: CSVEDPIGRSYNEQFF
V: TRBV20-1; J: TRBJ1-2; D: NA; CDR3: CSARDSLAYGYTF
V: TRBV19; J: TRBJ2-2; D: TRBD2; CDR3: CASSKLAGESGELFF
V: TRBV5-4; J: TRBJ2-7; D: NA; CDR3: CASSFRREKDEQYF
V: TRBV5-6; J: TRBJ2-3; D: NA; CDR3: CASSFTGNVVSDTQYF
V: TRBV10-3; J: TRBJ1-5; D: NA; CDR3: CAISGVGNSNQPQHF
V: TRBV9; J: TRBJ2-1; D: TRBD2; CDR3: CASSVAGKTSGRMNEQFF
V: TRBV10-1; J: TRBJ2-7; D: TRBD2; CDR3: CATTAGGPYEQYF
V: TRBV29-1; J: TRBJ2-5; D: NA; CDR3: CSVEDYRELGETQYF
V: TRBV10-1; J: TRBJ2-5; D: NA; CDR3: CASSDSGETQYF
V: TRBV6-1; J: TRBJ1-6; D: NA; CDR3: CASRPGGSPLHF
V: TRBV20-1; J: TRBJ2-1; D: NA; CDR3: CSAPRVAAGNEQFF
V: TRBV27; J: TRBJ2-5; D: NA; CDR3: CASSLLASSAQETQYF
V: TRBV7-9; J: TRBJ2-5; D: TRBD1; CDR3: CASSLVGRGSLETQYF
V: TRBV11-2; J: TRBJ2-1; D: TRBD2; CDR3: CASSHTGLAGVEQFF
V: TRBV7-8; J: TRBJ2-7; D: NA; CDR3: CASSPSGLSTYEQYF
V: TRBV2; J: TRBJ2-6; D: NA; CDR3: CASSEGGDDGANVLTF
V: TRBV5-1; J: TRBJ1-4; D: TRBD1; CDR3: CASTRQGANEKLFF
V: TRBV7-8; J: TRBJ1-1; D: TRBD1; CDR3: CASSLPYSGQGGTEAFF